The T cell receptor (beta chain) described here comes from a study of T cell repertoires in cytomegalovirus infection. Overall study results and limits: Based on cumulative public TCR beta family frequency, carriers of CMV plus the relevant HLA were identified.

Many counts were recorded for this clonotype. Its antigen is not identified. The CDR3 contains 16 residues. Germline V gives CDR1 SGHVS, CDR2 FNYEAQ. Losses at the gene ends were 5 bases for V and 0 bases for J; bases not matched to a gene: 8. Each CDR3 protein gets one entry after TCRdb re-called the reads with MiXCR. This table holds approximately 1,000,000 distinct CDR3 sequences, approximately 31% found once. The chain joins TRBV7-6 to TRBJ1-1; 8 bases are a match to TRBD1. The source of this sequence is a human donor in good health (CMV status not recorded). Some clones in this sample may be carry-over from other donors' samples. Material: cultured CD8+ T cells from PBMCs, obtained from culture after CMV antigen stimulation. The CDR3 bases are TGTGCCAGCAGCCTAAGACAGGGGCCGATGAACACTGAAGCTTTCTTT. This sequence encodes CASSLRQGPMNTEAFF.